This T cell receptor (beta chain) was observed in a study of identical twins' blood T cells. Each TCR cDNA library carried sample-specific barcodes on both ends. TCRdb reprocessed the 5' RACE reads via MiXCR and lists one record per CDR3 protein. The sample shows hundreds of thousands of distinct CDR3 sequences, about 28% of them seen only once. In this sample, this clonotype turned up a few times. The junction had 13 bases not matched to a gene; V was cut back by 4 bases and J by 1 base. The CDR3 has 17 residues. CDR1 SGDLS and CDR2 YYNGEE come from the germline V gene. This clonotype was sampled from a woman between 18 and 50 years old in good health. The sample was PBMCs. The chain employs TRBV9 and TRBJ1-1; 7 bases fit TRBD1. CDR3 DNA: TGTGCCAGCAGCCCCCGGGACAGACTCTTCCGGAACACTGAAGCTTTCTTT. It translates to CASSPRDRLFRNTEAFF.